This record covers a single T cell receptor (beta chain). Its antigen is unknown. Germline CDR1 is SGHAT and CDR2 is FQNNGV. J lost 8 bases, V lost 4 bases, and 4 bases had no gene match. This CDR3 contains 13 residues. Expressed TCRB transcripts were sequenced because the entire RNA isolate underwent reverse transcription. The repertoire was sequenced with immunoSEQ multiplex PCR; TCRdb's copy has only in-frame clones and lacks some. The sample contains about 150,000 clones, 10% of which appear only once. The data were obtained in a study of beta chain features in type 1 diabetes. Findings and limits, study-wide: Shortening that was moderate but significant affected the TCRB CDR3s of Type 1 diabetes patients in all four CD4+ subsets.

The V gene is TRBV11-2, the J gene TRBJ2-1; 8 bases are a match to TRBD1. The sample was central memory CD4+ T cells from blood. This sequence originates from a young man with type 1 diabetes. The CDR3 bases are TGTGCCAGCAGCTCCGGACAGGGTCATGAGCAGTTCTTC. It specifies CASSSGQGHEQFF.